This entry lists 24 T cell receptor beta chains sequenced from one sample in a study of CXCR3-negative and CXCR3-positive naive CD8 T cells. The libraries of TRB cDNA were constructed through 5' RACE using UMI labels. TCRdb reprocessed the 5' RACE reads and keeps a single row for each CDR3 protein, giving no DNA. The sample has thousands of distinct CDR3 sequences. Sequenced: naive CXCR3- CD8+ T cells from blood. Subset in this sample: CD45RO-CCR7+CD27+CD95- naive CD8+ T cells lacking CXCR3 (TNR3-). Source of these receptors: a human donor in good health. Some clones in this sample may be carry-over from other donors' samples.

The chain couples TRBV29-1 to TRBJ2-2; the D call of TRBD2 rests on TCRdb alone, since no DNA is present to check it. Germline assignment: CDR1 SQVTM and CDR2 ANQGSEA. This CDR3 is 17 amino acids long. The CDR3 region is CSVEGLAGGPNTGELFF.

This chain links TRBV27 with TRBJ2-1; the TCRdb D gene call, TRBD1, has no DNA to confirm it. CDR3 length: 12 residues. In germline, CDR1 is MNHEY, CDR2 SMNVEV (reference sequence). The CDR3 reads CASSFGNNEQFF.

The rearrangement joins TRBV29-1 to TRBJ2-1; TCRdb outputs TRBD1, but without DNA this stays unchecked. The CDR3 runs 12 residues. Germline V gene data show CDR1 as SQVTM and CDR2 as ANQGSEA. CDR3 sequence reads: CSAISGGSEQFF.

This chain uses TRBV12-3 or TRBV12-4 with TRBJ2-6; TCRdb selects TRBD1, and the lack of DNA leaves this call unchecked. The CDR3 contains 17 residues. CDR3 residues: CASSFYGTGSGANVLTF.

The V and J genes are TRBV28 and TRBJ1-1; without DNA, the TCRdb call of TRBD1 cannot be checked. Germline V CDR1 and CDR2: MDHEN, SYDVKM. This CDR3 is 15 amino acids long. CDR3 residues: CASSSPSRDNTEAFF.

The chain carries TRBV20-1 and TRBJ2-7; TCRdb's D call of TRBD2 is untestable without DNA. The CDR3 spans 15 residues. Germline-derived CDR1 and CDR2 are DFQATT and SNEGSKA (reference sequence). This chain's CDR3 is CSARDMGLAIHEQYF.

This sequence joins TRBV5-1 and TRBJ1-1. The CDR3 is made up of 14 amino acids. Germline values: CDR1 SGHRS, CDR2 YFSETQ. CDR3 in amino acids: CASSSGGTRAEAFF.

This chain joins TRBV6-5 and TRBJ2-7; lacking DNA, the TRBD1 call made by TCRdb goes unchecked. There are 14 residues in the CDR3. Germline-derived CDR1 and CDR2 are MNHEY and SVGAGI. The CDR3 sequence: CASSYRDRPYEQYF.

The genes are TRBV29-1 and TRBJ1-1; absent DNA, TCRdb's TRBD1 call cannot be checked. The CDR3 consists of 14 residues. Per germline, CDR1 SQVTM and CDR2 ANQGSEA. CDR3 sequence reads: CSVPTGQGGTEAFF.

By frequency, this clonotype is medium-sized. This rearrangement joins TRBV7-9 to TRBJ2-3. In germline, CDR1 is SEHNR, CDR2 FQNEAQ (reference sequence). This CDR3 is 11 amino acids long. This CDR3 reads CASSLSDTQYF.

This chain links TRBV2 with TRBJ2-2; with no DNA, the TCRdb D assignment of TRBD1 cannot be verified. In germline, CDR1 is SNHLY, CDR2 FYNNEI. The CDR3 is 14 residues long. The CDR3 sequence is CAVPGQGLVGELFF. The whole variable domain, remainder taken from reference TRBV2 and TRBJ2-2, is EPEVTQTPSHQVTQMGQEVILRCVPISNHLYFYWYRQILGQKVEFLVSFYNNEISEKSEIFDDQFSVERPDGSNFTLKIRSTKLEDSAMYFCAVPGQGLVGELFFGEGSRLTVL.

V and J are TRBV28 and TRBJ2-3. Germline values: CDR1 MDHEN, CDR2 SYDVKM. The CDR3 length is 13 residues. The chain's CDR3 is CASRNFEVDTQYF.

The chain's CDR3 is CASRPPISTGELFF. V usage is TRBV2 and J usage is TRBJ2-2; TCRdb lists TRBD1, though no DNA is available to test this call. Germline V gene data show CDR1 as SNHLY and CDR2 as FYNNEI. This CDR3 spans 14 amino acids.

The CDR3 reads CASSHLAGGPRYNEQFF. This chain uses TRBV3-1 with TRBJ2-1; absent DNA, TCRdb's TRBD2 call cannot be checked. This CDR3 has 17 amino acids. The V gene's germline CDR1 is LGHDT and CDR2 YNNKEL (reference sequence).

This clonotype is medium-sized by frequency. V is TRBV6-2 or TRBV6-3 and J is TRBJ2-1; the D call from TCRdb, TRBD2, cannot be confirmed without DNA. The CDR3 length is 15 residues. Per the germline V gene, CDR1 is MNHEY and CDR2 is SVGEGT. CDR3 region: CASSYIGTAPNEQFF.

The chain joins TRBV7-9 to TRBJ2-5. CDR1 is SEHNR, CDR2 FQNEAQ, per germline (reference sequence). This CDR3 comprises 12 residues. The CDR3 protein is CASTEEEETQYF.

The genes are TRBV12-3 or TRBV12-4 and TRBJ2-1; TCRdb selects TRBD2, and the lack of DNA leaves this call unchecked. This CDR3 is 14 amino acids long. The CDR3 sequence is CASRTGLAGDEQFF.

The genes are TRBV29-1 and TRBJ1-1; TCRdb returns TRBD1, unconfirmable since there is no DNA. Germline V gene lookup returns CDR1 SQVTM and CDR2 ANQGSEA. CDR3 length equals 13 residues. The CDR3 protein is CSVGSGINTEAFF.

The genes are TRBV3-1 and TRBJ2-7. CDR1 and CDR2 (germline): LGHDT, YNNKEL (reference sequence). The CDR3 loop spans 15 amino acids. The chain's CDR3 is CASSQQSDGSYEQYF.

Its frequency marks this clonotype as medium-sized (0.01 to 0.1%). The chain recombines TRBV7-9 with TRBJ2-7. CDR1 is SEHNR, CDR2 FQNEAQ, per germline (reference sequence). The CDR3 sequence is 15 residues long. CDR3 sequence reads: CASSLTVGSSYEQYF. The full variable domain, completed using reference TRBV7-9 and TRBJ2-7, is DTGVSQNPRHKITKRGQNVTFRCDPISEHNRLYWYRQTLGQGPEFLTYFQNEAQLEKSRLLSDRFSAERPKGSFSTLEIQRTEQGDSAMYLCASSLTVGSSYEQYFGPGTRLTVT.

The chain links TRBV14 to TRBJ1-4; with no DNA, the TCRdb D assignment of TRBD1 cannot be verified. The V gene's germline CDR1 is SGHDN and CDR2 FVKESK. The CDR3 runs 15 residues. CDR3 loop: CASSQGASTNEKLFF. Using reference TRBV14 and TRBJ1-4 for the parts outside the CDR3, the full variable domain is EAGVTQFPSHSVIEKGQTVTLRCDPISGHDNLYWYRRVMGKEIKFLLHFVKESKQDESGMPNNRFLAERTGGTYSTLKVQPAELEDSGVYFCASSQGASTNEKLFFGSGTQLSVL.

The chain couples TRBV11-2 to TRBJ2-7; TCRdb's D call, TRBD2, is unchecked because there is no DNA. There are 19 residues in the CDR3. Germline-derived CDR1 and CDR2 are SGHAT and FQNNGV. The CDR3 protein is CASSYPQTSGGEISYEQYF. The variable domain in full, completed from reference TRBV11-2 and TRBJ2-7, reads EAGVAQSPRYKIIEKRQSVAFWCNPISGHATLYWYQQILGQGPKLLIQFQNNGVVDDSQLPKDRFSAERLKGVDSTLKIQPAKLEDSAVYLCASSYPQTSGGEISYEQYFGPGTRLTVT.

The CDR3 is CASSVGDGLDEQFF. The chain is built from TRBV2 and TRBJ2-1; TCRdb reports TRBD2, a call that lacks DNA to check it against. The CDR3 has 14 amino acids. In germline, CDR1 is SNHLY, CDR2 FYNNEI.

Measured by frequency, this clonotype is medium-sized. The rearrangement uses TRBV11-2 and TRBJ2-7; TCRdb designates TRBD1, a call that cannot be tested without DNA. CDR3 size: 14 residues. The germline V gene has CDR1 SGHAT and CDR2 FQNNGV. Here the CDR3 reads CASSIAGGSYEQYF.